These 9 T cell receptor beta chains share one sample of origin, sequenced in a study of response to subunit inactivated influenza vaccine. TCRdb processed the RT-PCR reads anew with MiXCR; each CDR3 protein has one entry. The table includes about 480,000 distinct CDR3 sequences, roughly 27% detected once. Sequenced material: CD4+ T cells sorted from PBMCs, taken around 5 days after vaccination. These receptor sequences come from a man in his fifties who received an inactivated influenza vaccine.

The CDR3: CSAVGSKRGNNEQFF. The CDR3 region has the DNA TGCAGTGCCGTAGGGTCAAAGCGAGGGAACAATGAGCAGTTCTTC. The genes are TRBV20-1 and TRBJ2-1; possibly TRBD2 for D (5 bases). The V end lost 6 bases, the J end lost 5 bases, and 20 bases lay between the germline ends. CDR1 is DFQATT and CDR2 is SNEGSKA in the germline V gene (reference sequence). CDR3 length: 15 residues.

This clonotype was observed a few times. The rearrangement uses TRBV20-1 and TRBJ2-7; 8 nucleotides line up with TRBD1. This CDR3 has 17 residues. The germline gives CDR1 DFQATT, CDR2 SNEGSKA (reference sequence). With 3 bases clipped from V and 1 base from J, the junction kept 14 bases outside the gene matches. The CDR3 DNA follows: TGCAGTGCTAGTAATCCAGGGGGCCGTAGTGGATCCTACGAGCAGTACTTC. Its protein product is CSASNPGGRSGSYEQYF.

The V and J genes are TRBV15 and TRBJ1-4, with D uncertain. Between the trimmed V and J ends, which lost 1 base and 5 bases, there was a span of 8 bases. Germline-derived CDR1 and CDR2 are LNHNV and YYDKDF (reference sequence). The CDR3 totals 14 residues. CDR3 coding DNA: TGTGCCACCAGCAGAGGTGGCAGGAATGAAAAACTGTTTTTT. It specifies CATSRGGRNEKLFF. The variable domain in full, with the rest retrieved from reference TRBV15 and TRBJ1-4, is DAMVIQNPRYQVTQFGKPVTLSCSQTLNHNVMYWYQQKSSQAPKLLFHYYDKDFNNEADTPDNFQSRRPNTSFCFLDIRSPGLGDTAMYLCATSRGGRNEKLFFGSGTQLSVL.

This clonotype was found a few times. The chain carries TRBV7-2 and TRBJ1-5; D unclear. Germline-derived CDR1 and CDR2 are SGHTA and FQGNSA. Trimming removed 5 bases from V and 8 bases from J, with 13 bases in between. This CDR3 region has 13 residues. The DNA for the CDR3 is TGTGCCAGCAGCCTGGGAAACCCGGAGCCCCAGCATTTT. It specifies CASSLGNPEPQHF.

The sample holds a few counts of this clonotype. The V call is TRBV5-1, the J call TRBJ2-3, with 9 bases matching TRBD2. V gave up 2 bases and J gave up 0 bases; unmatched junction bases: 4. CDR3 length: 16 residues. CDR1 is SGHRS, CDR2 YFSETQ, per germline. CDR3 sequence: CASSFLSGGSTDTQYF. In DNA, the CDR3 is TGCGCCAGCAGCTTCCTTAGCGGGGGAAGCACAGATACGCAGTATTTT.

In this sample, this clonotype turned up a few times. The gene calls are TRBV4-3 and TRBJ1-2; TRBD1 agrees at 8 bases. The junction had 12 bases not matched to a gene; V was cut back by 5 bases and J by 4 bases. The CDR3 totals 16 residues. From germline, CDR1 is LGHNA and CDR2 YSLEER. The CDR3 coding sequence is TGCGCCAGCAGCTGGACCTTGAACAGGGGGACCTATGGCTACACCTTC. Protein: CASSWTLNRGTYGYTF.

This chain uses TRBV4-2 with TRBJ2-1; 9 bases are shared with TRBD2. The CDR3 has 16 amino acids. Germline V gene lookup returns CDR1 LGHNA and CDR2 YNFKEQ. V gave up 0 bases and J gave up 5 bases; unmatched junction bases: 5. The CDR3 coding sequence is TGTGCCAGCAGCCAAGATGGGACTAGCCGAGACAATGAGCAGTTCTTC. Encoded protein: CASSQDGTSRDNEQFF.

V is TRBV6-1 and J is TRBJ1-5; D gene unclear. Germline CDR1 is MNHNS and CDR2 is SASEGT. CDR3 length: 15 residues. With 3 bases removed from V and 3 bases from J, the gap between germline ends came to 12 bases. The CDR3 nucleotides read TGTGCCAGCAGTGATCTTGACGGATTCAATCAGCCCCAGCATTTT. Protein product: CASSDLDGFNQPQHF.

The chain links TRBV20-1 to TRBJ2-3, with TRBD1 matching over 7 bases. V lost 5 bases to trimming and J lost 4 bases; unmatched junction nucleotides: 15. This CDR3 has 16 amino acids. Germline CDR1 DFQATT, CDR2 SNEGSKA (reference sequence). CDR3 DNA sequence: TGCAGTGCTCGACCCCTGACAGGGACCAGCTCAGATACGCAGTATTTT. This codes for CSARPLTGTSSDTQYF.